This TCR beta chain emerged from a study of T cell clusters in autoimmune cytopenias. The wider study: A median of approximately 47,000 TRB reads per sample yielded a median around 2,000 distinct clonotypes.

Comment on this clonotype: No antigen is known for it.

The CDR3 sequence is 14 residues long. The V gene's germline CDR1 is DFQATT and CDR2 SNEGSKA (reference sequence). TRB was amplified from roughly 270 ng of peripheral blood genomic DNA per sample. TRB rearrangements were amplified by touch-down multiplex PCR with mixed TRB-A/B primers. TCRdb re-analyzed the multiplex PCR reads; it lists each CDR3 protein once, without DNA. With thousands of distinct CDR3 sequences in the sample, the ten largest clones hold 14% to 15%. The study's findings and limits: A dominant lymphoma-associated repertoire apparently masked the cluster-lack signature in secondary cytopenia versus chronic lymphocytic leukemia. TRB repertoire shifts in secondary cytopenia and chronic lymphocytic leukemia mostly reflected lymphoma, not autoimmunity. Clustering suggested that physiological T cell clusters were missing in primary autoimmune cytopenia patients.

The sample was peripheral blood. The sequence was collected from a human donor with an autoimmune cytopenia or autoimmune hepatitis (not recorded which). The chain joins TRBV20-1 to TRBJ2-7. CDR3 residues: CSARGPASYYEQYF.